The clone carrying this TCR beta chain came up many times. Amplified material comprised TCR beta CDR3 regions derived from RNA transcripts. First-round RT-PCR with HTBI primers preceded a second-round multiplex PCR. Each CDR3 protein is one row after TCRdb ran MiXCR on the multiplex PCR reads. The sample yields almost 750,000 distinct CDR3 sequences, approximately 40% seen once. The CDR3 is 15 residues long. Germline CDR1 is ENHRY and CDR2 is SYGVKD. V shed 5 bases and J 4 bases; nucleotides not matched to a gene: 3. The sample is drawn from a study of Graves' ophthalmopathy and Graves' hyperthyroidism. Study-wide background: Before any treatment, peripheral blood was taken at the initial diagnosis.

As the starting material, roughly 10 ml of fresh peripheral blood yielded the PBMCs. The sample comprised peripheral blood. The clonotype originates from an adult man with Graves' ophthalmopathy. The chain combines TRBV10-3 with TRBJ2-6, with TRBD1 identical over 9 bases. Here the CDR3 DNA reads TGTGCCATCAGTACAGGGGGCGACGGGGCCAACGTCCTGACTTTC. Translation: CAISTGGDGANVLTF.